This T cell receptor beta chain is drawn from a study of monozygotic twins with cystic fibrosis. Study-level findings and limits: In 13 of 16 pairs, V gene usage was closest to the co-twin's.

The CDR3 sequence is 15 residues long. The germline V and J ends were trimmed by 1 base and 2 bases, with 10 bases remaining between them. Germline V gene lookup returns CDR1 SGHTA and CDR2 FQGNSA. TCRdb's table, derived via immunoSEQ multiplex PCR, lists solely in-frame clones and lacks some. The sample carries 20,000 to 25,000 clones, approximately 97% recorded once. In regard to this clone: Its specificity is not known.

The chain employs TRBV7-2 and TRBJ2-3; D is unresolved. The receptor comes from a girl aged 5 to 17 with cystic fibrosis. The sample comprised blood. In DNA, the CDR3 is TGTGCCAGCAGCTTAGGGTCGGGCTACACAGATACGCAGTATTTT. Translating it yields CASSLGSGYTDTQYF.